This T cell receptor (beta chain) was captured by sequencing in a study of neurological immune-mediated disorders. General observations from the study: Expanded clones shared no identical CDR3 amino acid sequences across subjects, which suggested private TCR-beta repertoires in all groups.

This clonotype showed up many times. The antigen is not known. Trimming cost V 0 bases and J 1 base; bases outside gene matches: 12. CDR3 length: 18 residues. Germline CDR1 is SQVTM and CDR2 is ANQGSEA. Synthesis of cDNA was performed by 5'RACE using 10-nucleotide random UMIs. One entry per CDR3 protein, called by TCRdb with MiXCR from the 5' RACE reads. The sample includes some 41,000 distinct CDR3 sequences, around 13% of them seen just once. The sorted libraries drew on about a million T cells that were CD4+ or CD8+. This sequence was found in a woman aged 55 to 70 with HTLV-1-associated myelopathy (HAM/TSP). Sequencing was carried out using CD4+ T cells from blood. The V gene is TRBV29-1, the J gene TRBJ2-3, with 8 bases matching TRBD2. CDR3 protein: CSVEDPRGSGGRTDTQYF. CDR3 nucleotides: TGCAGCGTTGAAGATCCCCGGGGGAGCGGGGGCCGCACAGATACGCAGTATTTT.